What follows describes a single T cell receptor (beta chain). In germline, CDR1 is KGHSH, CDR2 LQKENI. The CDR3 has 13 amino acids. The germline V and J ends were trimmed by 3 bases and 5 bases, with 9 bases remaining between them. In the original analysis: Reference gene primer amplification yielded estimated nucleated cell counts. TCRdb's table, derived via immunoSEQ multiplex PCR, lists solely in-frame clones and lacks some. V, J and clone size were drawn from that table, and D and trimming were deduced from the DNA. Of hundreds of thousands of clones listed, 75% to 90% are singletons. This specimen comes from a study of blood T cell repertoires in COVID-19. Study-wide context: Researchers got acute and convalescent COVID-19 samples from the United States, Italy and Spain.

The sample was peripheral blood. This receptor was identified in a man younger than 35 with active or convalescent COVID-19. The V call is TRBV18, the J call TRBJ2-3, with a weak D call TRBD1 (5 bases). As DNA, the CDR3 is TGTGCCAGCTCACCTGACAGCCTAGATACGCAGTATTTT. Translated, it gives CASSPDSLDTQYF.